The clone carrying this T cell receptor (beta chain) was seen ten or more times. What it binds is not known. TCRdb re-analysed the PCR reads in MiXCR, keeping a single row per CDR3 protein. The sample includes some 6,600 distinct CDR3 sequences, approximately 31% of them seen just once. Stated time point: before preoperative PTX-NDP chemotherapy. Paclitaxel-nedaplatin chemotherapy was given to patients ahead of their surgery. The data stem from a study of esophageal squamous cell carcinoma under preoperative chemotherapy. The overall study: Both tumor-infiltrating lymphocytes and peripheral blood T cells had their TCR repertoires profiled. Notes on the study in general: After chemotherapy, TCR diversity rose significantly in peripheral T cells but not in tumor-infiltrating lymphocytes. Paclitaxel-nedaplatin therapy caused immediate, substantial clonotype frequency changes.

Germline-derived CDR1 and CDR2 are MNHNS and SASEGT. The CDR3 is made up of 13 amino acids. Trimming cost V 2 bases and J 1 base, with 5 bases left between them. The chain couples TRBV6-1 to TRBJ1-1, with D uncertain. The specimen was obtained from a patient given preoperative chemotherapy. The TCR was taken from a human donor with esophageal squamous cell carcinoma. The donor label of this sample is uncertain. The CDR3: CASSERRNTEAFF. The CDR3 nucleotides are TGTGCCAGCAGTGAAAGGAGGAACACTGAAGCTTTCTTT.